The entry below gives a single TCR beta chain sequence along with its context. Its antigen is currently not known. The sample holds no much larger clone one base away, and base qualities are not on file. The data were obtained in a study of T-cell reconstitution after alpha-beta-depleted transplantation in children (dated by TCRdb to the mid-2010s). Looking at the study overall: Using TCR repertoire profiling, the study followed T-cell immune reconstitution in a quantitative way in children after TCRalphabeta/CD19-depleted allogeneic hematopoietic cell transplantation.

The CDR3 runs 13 amino acids, cysteine and phenylalanine included. Just CDR3 DNA is preserved here, 39 bases in frame from base 1. Library method: PCR. TCRdb lists the instrument as Illumina HiSeq 2500. TCR libraries were prepared with molecular barcoding, using unique molecular identifiers to normalize TCRbeta repertoire quantification. In-frame beta chains were kept once TCRdb had trimmed the public reads at Q25 with fastp and called clones with MiXCR. Rows are combined by CDR3 protein, so each entry shows the most common genes and DNA. The table for this sample lists 190,000 or so distinct CDR3 sequences; about 6.8% of them were counted only once. The ten largest clonotypes hold around 2.7% of the sample.

This clonotype was obtained from a human donor who donated a stem cell graft to a child with Wiskott-Aldrich syndrome. Here the sequenced sample was PBMCs from the stem cell graft donor, taken from the stem cell graft. Recombination joined TRBV21-1 with TRBJ2-7. TRBV21-1 counts as a pseudogene. The encoded CDR3 is CARRGHIAYEQYF. The nucleotide sequence reads TGTGCCCGCCGCGGGCACATCGCCTACGAGCAGTACTTC.